The rows below give T cell receptor beta chains drawn from one sample of a study of T cells in Graves' hyperthyroidism and ophthalmopathy. TCRdb recomputed calls from the multiplex PCR reads with MiXCR, one row per CDR3 protein. Found here are around 490,000 distinct CDR3 sequences, 15% to 20% of them singletons; the top ten hold approximately 50%. Sequenced material: blood. These receptors were taken from a man aged 40-49 years with Graves' ophthalmopathy. Both conserved end residues are part of each CDR3. D genes are given only for firm matches. Where a row states a size, it is once, few, many or the class of an expanded clone; other rows omit it.

-	-	TRBV6-1	TRBJ2-1	CASSTTRDSWQFF	TGTGCCAGCAGTACCACCCGGGACTCATGGCAGTTCTTC
many	-	TRBV2	TRBJ2-3	CASFPSNGGTQYF	TGTGCCAGCTTTCCTAGCAACGGGGGCACGCAGTATTTT
many	-	TRBV20-1	TRBJ2-1	CSAGGNYNEQFF	TGCAGTGCTGGCGGGAATTACAATGAGCAGTTCTTC
-	-	TRBV6-1	TRBJ2-3	CASRIGGSGTTQYF	TGTGCCAGCAGAATCGGGGGCTCGGGGACTACGCAGTATTTT
-	TRBD2	TRBV6-1	TRBJ2-1	CASSSGRGGDEQFF	TGTGCCAGCAGCAGCGGGAGGGGTGGGGATGAGCAGTTCTTC
many	-	TRBV27	TRBJ1-1	CASSLGTSNTEAFF	TGTGCCAGCAGTTTAGGAACATCGAACACTGAAGCTTTCTTT
few	-	TRBV2	TRBJ2-5	CASKGTSHYQETQYF	TGTGCCAGCAAAGGTACTAGCCACTACCAAGAGACCCAGTACTTC
-	-	TRBV7-9	TRBJ2-1	CASSLASRDKNSYNEQFF	TGTGCCAGCAGCTTAGCGTCACGGGACAAAAACTCCTACAATGAGCAGTTCTTC
many	-	TRBV7-2	TRBJ2-2	CASSLRGELGTGELFF	TGTGCCAGCAGCTTAAGGGGGGAATTAGGGACCGGGGAGCTGTTTTTT
few	TRBD2	TRBV20-1	TRBJ2-2	CSASGGGPGRMFF	TGCAGTGCTAGCGGGGGGGGCCCAGGGCGGATGTTTTTT
many	TRBD2	TRBV6-1	TRBJ2-1	CASRGVHSGSPNEQFF	TGTGCCAGCCGGGGGGTTCATAGCGGGAGTCCCAATGAGCAGTTCTTC
few	-	TRBV20-1	TRBJ2-1	CSASQSSGYNEQFF	TGCAGTGCTAGTCAGAGTAGCGGCTACAATGAGCAGTTCTTC
-	-	TRBV12-3/TRBV12-4	TRBJ2-6	CASSFRMTDNSGANVLAF	TGTGCCAGCAGTTTCCGAATGACAGACAACTCTGGGGCCAACGTCCTGGCTTTC
-	TRBD2	TRBV7-2	TRBJ2-1	CASSPGGGINEQFF	TGTGCCAGCAGCCCTGGGGGGGGAATCAATGAGCAGTTCTTC
many	-	TRBV5-6	TRBJ1-2	CASSFTSFDGYTF	TGTGCCAGCAGCTTCACGAGTTTCGATGGCTACACCTTC
-	TRBD1	TRBV28	TRBJ1-6	CASKRDRGHSPLHF	TGTGCCAGCAAGAGGGACAGGGGGCATTCACCCCTCCACTTT
few	TRBD2	TRBV20-1	TRBJ2-5	CSATLLAGELGETQYF	TGCAGTGCAACGCTCTTAGCGGGGGAGCTTGGAGAGACCCAGTACTTC
-	TRBD1	TRBV20-1	TRBJ1-2	CSAPGGGNYGYTF	TGCAGTGCCCCAGGGGGCGGGAACTATGGCTACACCTTC
-	-	TRBV20-1	TRBJ2-2	CSARKGLGGELFF	TGCAGTGCTAGGAAGGGGCTTGGCGGGGAGCTGTTTTTT
many	TRBD1	TRBV27	TRBJ1-1	CASRRQGGGTEAFF	TGTGCCAGCAGGCGACAGGGAGGGGGCACTGAAGCTTTCTTT
-	-	TRBV20-1	TRBJ1-1	CSAREGRGDTEAFF	TGCAGTGCTAGAGAGGGGAGAGGGGACACTGAAGCTTTCTTT
many	TRBD2	TRBV20-1	TRBJ2-1	CSPAPSGSYNEQFF	TGCAGCCCTGCACCGAGCGGGAGTTACAATGAGCAGTTCTTC
many	TRBD1	TRBV28	TRBJ1-1	CASSHHDRGTEAFF	TGTGCCAGCAGCCATCACGACAGGGGCACTGAAGCTTTCTTT
few	TRBD2	TRBV12-3/TRBV12-4	TRBJ2-1	CASGAGGPVGEQFF	TGTGCCAGCGGAGCGGGGGGGCCCGTGGGTGAGCAGTTCTTC
-	TRBD2	TRBV4-1	TRBJ2-3	CASSQAGGSGDTQYF	TGCGCCAGCAGCCAAGCTGGCGGGAGTGGAGATACGCAGTATTTT
few	-	TRBV29-1	TRBJ2-7	CSVRDYEQYF	TGCAGCGTTCGGGACTACGAGCAGTACTTC
once	-	TRBV28	TRBJ1-1	CASSKRGAATEAFF	TGTGCCAGCTCCAAAAGGGGGGCTGCCACTGAAGCTTTCTTT
few	-	TRBV12-5	TRBJ2-3	CASGLVLGVYTDTQYF	TGTGCTAGTGGTTTGGTACTCGGGGTATACACAGATACGCAGTATTTT
many	-	TRBV14	TRBJ1-4	CASSQTTERNEKLFF	TGTGCCAGCAGCCAAACGACAGAACGTAATGAAAAACTGTTTTTT
many	-	TRBV27	TRBJ1-1	CASSSPFGEAFF	TGTGCCAGCAGTTCACCGTTCGGTGAAGCTTTCTTT
few	TRBD1	TRBV7-2	TRBJ2-1	CASSWTGDNEQFF	TGTGCCAGCAGCTGGACAGGAGACAATGAGCAGTTCTTC
-	-	TRBV28	TRBJ1-4	CASSLSGLEKLFF	TGTGCCAGCAGTTTGAGCGGCCTCGAAAAACTGTTTTTT
many	TRBD2	TRBV20-1	TRBJ2-1	CSARRGGSSNEQFF	TGCAGTGCTAGAAGGGGCGGGAGCTCCAATGAGCAGTTCTTC
many	-	TRBV6-1	TRBJ2-5	CASSEINTALQETQYF	TGTGCCAGCAGTGAAATCAATACAGCCCTACAAGAGACCCAGTACTTC
-	TRBD1	TRBV28	TRBJ1-2	CASTPTGEHGYTF	TGTGCCAGCACCCCGACAGGGGAGCATGGCTACACCTTC
many	-	TRBV7-2	TRBJ2-1	CASSPTLRALGNEQFF	TGTGCCAGCAGCCCAACCTTAAGGGCATTGGGCAATGAGCAGTTCTTC
many	-	TRBV11-3	TRBJ2-3	CASSLDLGDTQYF	TGTGCCAGCAGCTTAGATCTGGGGGATACGCAGTATTTT